The subject of this entry is one T cell receptor (beta chain). Its cognate antigen is unknown. The record originates from a study of cytomegalovirus exposure and HLA in healthy donors. Turning to the study itself: Earlier work reported 90 million to 120 million unique TCR beta sequences from 180 million or so T cells.

Germline CDR1 reads SGHAT; CDR2 reads FQNNGV. V dropped 0 bases and J dropped 4 bases, with 12 bases sitting between them. The CDR3 sequence is 15 residues long. This PCR relied on a set of 60 Vbeta primers and 13 Jbeta primers. The table came from immunoSEQ multiplex PCR; TCRdb's copy has only in-frame clones and leaves some out. The table lists some 150,000 clones, about 79% of them singletons. General study points: Immune exposure was documented only through CMV serostatus. A later analysis revealed that TCR association rates differed between HLA loci, peaking at DRB1 and bottoming out at HLA-C.

Sequencing was performed on PBMCs. The TCR sequence derives from a male donor in good health and CMV-seronegative. This chain links TRBV11-2 with TRBJ1-1, with D possibly TRBD1 on 5 matching bases. The CDR3: CASSLDTLTATEAFF. The CDR3, as DNA: TGTGCCAGCAGCTTAGATACCCTGACAGCCACTGAAGCTTTCTTT. Drawing the rest from reference TRBV11-2 and TRBJ1-1, the complete variable domain is EAGVAQSPRYKIIEKRQSVAFWCNPISGHATLYWYQQILGQGPKLLIQFQNNGVVDDSQLPKDRFSAERLKGVDSTLKIQPAKLEDSAVYLCASSLDTLTATEAFFGQGTRLTVV.